One and the same sample provided the 32 T cell receptor beta chains below, sequenced in a study of early T cells in non-severe SARS-CoV-2 infection. Each CDR3 protein gets one entry after TCRdb re-called the 5' RACE reads with MiXCR. The sample carries roughly 50,000 distinct CDR3 sequences, about 5.6% recorded once. The sequencing input was whole blood. The receptor source for this set is an adult who was a healthcare worker with PCR-confirmed SARS-CoV-2 infection or an uninfected control (not recorded which).

The CDR3 nucleotides read TGTGCCAGCAGCCACGAGAGGGCTTTCTTT. It encodes CASSHERAFF. V usage is TRBV7-9 and J usage is TRBJ1-1; D remains unclear. This CDR3 spans 10 amino acids. V was trimmed by 5 bases and J by 11 bases, leaving 9 bases between them. CDR1 and CDR2 (germline): SEHNR, FQNEAQ (reference sequence).

This clonotype was recorded at least ten times. The chain is built from TRBV12-3 or TRBV12-4 and TRBJ2-1, with 7 nucleotides matching TRBD1. This CDR3 comprises 14 residues. V shed 5 bases and J 5 bases; nucleotides not matched to a gene: 6. CDR3 amino acids: CASSQGQTNNEQFF. The CDR3 DNA is TGTGCCAGCAGTCAGGGACAGACAAACAATGAGCAGTTCTTC.

There are many counts of this clonotype. This chain connects TRBV18 to TRBJ2-2; D possibly corresponds to TRBD1 (6 bases). CDR3 length: 15 residues. From germline, CDR1 is KGHSH and CDR2 LQKENI. Trimming cost V 3 bases and J 5 bases, with 13 bases left between them. In DNA form, the CDR3 reads TGTGCCAGCTCACCGTGGCAGGGACATACCGGGGAGCTGTTTTTT. It codes for CASSPWQGHTGELFF.

This clonotype has ten or more counts. J is TRBJ1-1 and V is TRBV5-4; D gene ambiguous. Germline values: CDR1 SGHNT, CDR2 YYREEE (reference sequence). CDR3 length: 14 residues. V was pared by 4 bases and J by 4 bases, with 14 bases between. The CDR3 protein is CASSARSVGTEAFF. CDR3 DNA: TGTGCCAGCAGCGCCCGAAGCGTGGGCACTGAAGCTTTCTTT.

Ten or more counts support this clonotype. V and J are TRBV11-3 and TRBJ2-1, with D possibly being TRBD2 (6 bases). Trimming stripped 5 bases from V and 9 bases from J, with 17 bases between. The germline V gene has CDR1 SGHNT and CDR2 YENEEA. The CDR3 spans 14 residues. This chain's CDR3 is CASSPSPGGSEQFF. In nucleotides, the CDR3 is TGTGCCAGCAGCCCGTCCCCCGGGGGTAGTGAGCAGTTCTTC. The full variable domain, with the rest looked up from reference TRBV11-3 and TRBJ2-1, is EAGVVQSPRYKIIEKKQPVAFWCNPISGHNTLYWYLQNLGQGPELLIRYENEEAVDDSQLPKDRFSAERLKGVDSTLKIQPAELGDSAVYLCASSPSPGGSEQFFGPGTRLTVL.

This clonotype was detected many times. This chain uses TRBV30 with TRBJ2-7; 7 bases fit TRBD1. Trimming removed 7 bases from V and 5 bases from J; junction bases left unmatched: 5. The CDR3 has 11 amino acids. CDR1 is GTSNPN, CDR2 SVGIG, per germline (reference sequence). The CDR3 DNA reads TGTGCCTCAACTGACAGGGACGAGCAGTACTTC. Its protein product is CASTDRDEQYF. Using reference TRBV30 and TRBJ2-7 for the parts outside the CDR3, the full variable domain is SQTIHQWPATLVQPVGSPLSLECTVEGTSNPNLYWYRQAAGRGLQLLFYSVGIGQISSEVPQNLSASRPQDRQFILSSKKLLLSDSGFYLCASTDRDEQYFGPGTRLTVT.

In this sample, this clonotype turned up once. The rearrangement joins TRBV5-1 to TRBJ2-7; no firm D call. CDR3 length equals 13 residues. Trimming left V 2 bases short and J 3 bases short, with 9 bases between. Germline V gene sequence: CDR1 SGHRS, CDR2 YFSETQ. The CDR3 here is CASSFFGGYEQYF. The CDR3, as DNA: TGCGCCAGCAGCTTTTTTGGCGGCTACGAGCAGTACTTC.

This clonotype occurred many times. The chain employs TRBV20-1 and TRBJ2-2; possibly TRBD2 for D (6 bases). V lost 1 base to trimming and J lost 1 base, with 10 bases between them. The CDR3 has 15 amino acids. Per germline, CDR1 DFQATT and CDR2 SNEGSKA (reference sequence). The CDR3, as DNA: TGCAGTGCTAGAGCTTATAGCGGGAACACCGGGGAGCTGTTTTTT. Amino acids: CSARAYSGNTGELFF.

In this sample, this clonotype turned up many times. The V call is TRBV27, the J call TRBJ1-2; weak D call: TRBD1 (6 bases). The ends were cut back, 4 bases at V and 4 bases at J, with 19 bases in the middle. The CDR3 is 16 residues long. Germline V gene data show CDR1 as MNHEY and CDR2 as SMNVEV (reference sequence). CDR3 in amino acids: CASSSPGTRSLYGYTF. The CDR3, as DNA: TGTGCCAGCAGTTCACCCGGGACACGCTCCCTCTATGGCTACACCTTC.

There are many counts of this clonotype. The genes are TRBV11-2 and TRBJ1-2; 8 nucleotides agree with TRBD1. CDR1 and CDR2 from the germline V gene are SGHAT and FQNNGV. The CDR3 is 13 amino acids. V dropped 3 bases and J dropped 4; count of bases not matched to a gene: 1. The CDR3 DNA follows: TGTGCCAGCAGCTTGACAGGGGCCTATGGCTACACCTTC. Residues: CASSLTGAYGYTF.

This clonotype was found a few times. The chain joins TRBV30 to TRBJ2-3, with a weak D call TRBD2 (5 bases). Trimming stripped 6 bases from V and 10 bases from J, with 26 bases between. The CDR3 has 15 amino acids. Germline lookup yields CDR1 GTSNPN and CDR2 SVGIG (reference sequence). The CDR3 region is CACLLGGGGLGAQYF. The CDR3 DNA follows: TGTGCCTGCCTGTTGGGCGGCGGTGGGCTCGGGGCGCAGTATTTT.

This clonotype was detected many times. The rearrangement uses TRBV10-3 and TRBJ1-1, with 8 bases aligning to TRBD1. Trimming took 3 bases from V and 5 from J; bases not matched to a gene: 8. The germline V gene has CDR1 ENHRY and CDR2 SYGVKD. This CDR3 has 15 amino acids. The CDR3 protein is CAISDPDRVQTEAFF. The CDR3 DNA reads as TGTGCCATCAGTGACCCGGACAGGGTTCAGACTGAAGCTTTCTTT.

This clonotype was seen more than once but under ten times. This chain connects TRBV6-2 or TRBV6-3 to TRBJ2-1, with a weak D call TRBD1 (5 bases). Germline V gives CDR1 MNHEY, CDR2 SVGEGT. V dropped 7 bases and J dropped 7 bases, with 8 bases sitting between them. The CDR3 consists of 11 residues. The CDR3 reads CASTQGNEQFF. The CDR3 DNA reads as TGTGCCAGCACCCAGGGTAATGAGCAGTTCTTC.

The chain carries TRBV5-1 and TRBJ2-5; 8 nucleotides match TRBD2. This CDR3 has 16 residues. With 4 bases clipped from V and 1 base from J, the junction kept 9 bases outside the gene matches. Germline CDR1 and CDR2: SGHRS and YFSETQ. The CDR3 sequence: CASSRPESGSQETQYF. CDR3 DNA sequence: TGCGCCAGCAGCCGCCCTGAGAGCGGGAGCCAAGAGACCCAGTACTTC.

This clonotype was picked up many times. CDR3: CASSAGLAGYNEQFF. CDR3 in DNA: TGTGCCAGCAGTGCTGGACTAGCGGGTTACAATGAGCAGTTCTTC. The chain is built from TRBV6-1 and TRBJ2-1, with 11 bases matching TRBD2. V dropped 4 bases and J dropped 4; count of bases not matched to a gene: 3. In germline, CDR1 is MNHNS, CDR2 SASEGT. This CDR3 spans 15 amino acids.

In its sample, this clonotype was seen a few times. This chain connects TRBV5-6 to TRBJ1-2, with D uncertain. The V gene's germline CDR1 is SGHDT and CDR2 YYEEEE. With 4 bases removed from V and 4 bases from J, the gap between germline ends came to 8 bases. The CDR3 totals 12 residues. The CDR3 DNA sequence: TGTGCCAGCAGCGAAAGGACCTATGGCTACACCTTC. Translating gives CASSERTYGYTF. The whole variable domain, filled in from reference TRBV5-6 and TRBJ1-2, reads DAGVTQSPTHLIKTRGQQVTLRCSPKSGHDTVSWYQQALGQGPQFIFQYYEEEERQRGNFPDRFSGHQFPNYSSELNVNALLLGDSALYLCASSERTYGYTFGSGTRLTVV.

This clonotype has a count of ten or more. This CDR3 reads CSASGTGKRNTIYF. CDR3 DNA sequence: TGCAGTGCTTCCGGGACAGGGAAGAGAAACACCATATATTTT. The V and J genes are TRBV20-1 and TRBJ1-3; 9 nucleotides line up with TRBD1. Losses at the gene ends were 5 bases for V and 5 bases for J; bases not matched to a gene: 7. Germline values: CDR1 DFQATT, CDR2 SNEGSKA (reference sequence). The CDR3 spans 14 residues.

This clonotype was picked up many times. The V call is TRBV12-3 or TRBV12-4, the J call TRBJ1-1; D uncertain. The V and J ends lost 3 bases and 0 bases respectively, with 11 bases between them. This CDR3 region has 15 residues. The CDR3 DNA follows: TGTGCCAGCAGTTTGTCGGGAACCATGAACACTGAAGCTTTCTTT. Translation gives CASSLSGTMNTEAFF.

At least ten counts were recorded for this clonotype. V usage is TRBV7-8 and J usage is TRBJ2-7; D is ambiguous. The CDR3 has 14 residues. The V end was cut by 1 base, the J end by 0 bases, with 7 bases between. Germline CDR1 SGHVS, CDR2 FQNEAQ. This CDR3 reads CASSLVGASYEQYF. In nucleotides, the CDR3 is TGTGCCAGCAGCTTAGTTGGTGCCTCCTACGAGCAGTACTTC.

This clonotype was found a few times. The rearrangement links TRBV20-1 to TRBJ2-3, with unresolved D. The CDR3 has 11 amino acids. Trimming left V 3 bases short and J 4 bases short, with 5 bases between. The germline CDR1 and CDR2 sequences are DFQATT and SNEGSKA (reference sequence). The chain's CDR3 is CSASPADTQYF. In nucleotides, the CDR3 is TGCAGTGCTAGTCCCGCAGATACGCAGTATTTT.

This clonotype has at least ten counts. This chain uses TRBV12-3 or TRBV12-4 with TRBJ2-5; D possibly corresponds to TRBD2 (6 bases). The CDR3 is 14 amino acids. The V end lost 0 bases, the J end lost 5 bases, and 10 bases lay between the germline ends. CDR3: CASSLAGGLETQYF. The CDR3 region has the DNA TGTGCCAGCAGTTTAGCGGGAGGTTTGGAGACCCAGTACTTC.

This clonotype was seen many times. The rearrangement joins TRBV5-6 to TRBJ2-2; no clear D gene. Germline CDR1 SGHDT, CDR2 YYEEEE. Trimming removed 4 bases from V and 6 bases from J, with 10 bases in between. The CDR3 has 13 residues. The CDR3 region has the DNA TGTGCCAGCAGCCAATGGATACCCGGGGAGCTGTTTTTT. Protein: CASSQWIPGELFF.

CDR3 sequence reads: CASSLMEASVGEQYF. CDR3 in DNA: TGTGCCAGCAGCTTAATGGAAGCCTCGGTGGGCGAGCAGTACTTC. The rearrangement joins TRBV7-2 to TRBJ2-7; D not certain. Trimming took 2 bases from V and 6 from J, leaving 17 bases between them. Germline lookup yields CDR1 SGHTA and CDR2 FQGNSA. CDR3 length equals 15 residues. The whole variable domain, remainder taken from reference TRBV7-2 and TRBJ2-7, is GAGVSQSPSNKVTEKGKDVELRCDPISGHTALYWYRQSLGQGLEFLIYFQGNSAPDKSGLPSDRFSAERTGGSVSTLTIQRTQQEDSAVYLCASSLMEASVGEQYFGPGTRLTVT.

This clonotype appeared many times. V and J are TRBV7-2 and TRBJ1-1, with TRBD1 as a possible D gene (5 bases). V gave up 7 bases and J gave up 0 bases, with 27 bases separating them. This CDR3 comprises 19 residues. Germline V CDR1 and CDR2: SGHTA, FQGNSA. The CDR3 here is CASTAWGGRSRVMNTEAFF. The CDR3 DNA reads as TGTGCCAGCACCGCGTGGGGGGGACGGTCCAGAGTGATGAACACTGAAGCTTTCTTT.

This clonotype was detected ten times or more. The chain couples TRBV27 to TRBJ1-6; D call uncertain. Looked up from germline, CDR1 is MNHEY and CDR2 is SMNVEV (reference sequence). The CDR3 extends over 16 amino acids. V dropped 2 bases and J dropped 7 bases, with 15 bases sitting between them. The CDR3 spells CASSLRPGGQNSPLHF. As DNA, the CDR3 is TGTGCCAGCAGTTTACGGCCGGGAGGGCAAAATTCACCCCTCCACTTT.

This clonotype has at least ten counts. The J gene is TRBJ2-5, the V gene TRBV11-2; TRBD2 agrees at 13 bases. This CDR3 has 17 residues. Trimming at V came to 5 bases and at J to 5 bases, leaving 11 bases not matched to a gene. The germline gives CDR1 SGHAT, CDR2 FQNNGV. The CDR3 spells CASSRTSGSVGQETQYF. The CDR3 coding sequence is TGTGCCAGCAGCCGGACTAGCGGGAGTGTAGGCCAGGAGACCCAGTACTTC.

This clonotype was detected many times. V and J are TRBV4-1 and TRBJ1-1; D unclear. Germline-derived CDR1 and CDR2 are MGHRA and YSYEKL. Between the trimmed V and J ends, which lost 8 bases and 1 base, there was a span of 8 bases. CDR3 size: 12 residues. This chain's CDR3 is CASGRQNTEAFF. DNA of the CDR3: TGCGCCAGCGGCCGACAGAACACTGAAGCTTTCTTT.

This clonotype was picked up many times. The gene calls are TRBV19 and TRBJ2-1; 9 nucleotides agree with TRBD2. CDR1 and CDR2 from the germline V gene are LNHDA and SQIVND (reference sequence). V was clipped by 4 bases and J by 9 bases; unmatched bases: 10. This CDR3 is 15 amino acids long. The chain's CDR3 is CASSTTSGGGAEQFF. The CDR3 DNA sequence: TGTGCCAGTAGTACGACTAGCGGCGGAGGCGCTGAGCAGTTCTTC.

This clonotype was seen many times. The J gene is TRBJ1-1, the V gene TRBV9, with D perhaps TRBD1 (5 bases). The V gene lost 0 bases and the J gene lost 1 base, with 10 bases spanning the gap. Germline V CDR1 and CDR2: SGDLS, YYNGEE. The CDR3 has 15 amino acids. The CDR3 nucleotides are TGTGCCAGCAGCGTAGTGTCGACAGCGAACACTGAAGCTTTCTTT. It specifies CASSVVSTANTEAFF.

A few counts support this clonotype. This sequence joins TRBV10-2 and TRBJ2-3, with D possibly being TRBD1 or TRBD2 (5 bases each). Trimming removed 8 bases from V and 4 bases from J, with 10 bases in between. CDR3 size: 12 residues. Per germline, CDR1 WSHSY and CDR2 SAAADI. CDR3 residues: CASLTGPDTQYF. The CDR3 nucleotides are TGCGCCAGCCTGACGGGGCCAGATACGCAGTATTTT.

This clonotype showed up just a few times. The chain has TRBV6-2 or TRBV6-3 and TRBJ2-1, with 7 positions matching TRBD1. Germline V gene lookup returns CDR1 MNHEY and CDR2 SVGEGT. The CDR3 runs to 15 residues. Trimming removed 6 bases from V and 3 bases from J; junction bases left unmatched: 8. The CDR3 DNA is TGTGCCAGCAGACCGGGGACAGTTGACTACAATGAGCAGTTCTTC. Translated: CASRPGTVDYNEQFF.

This clonotype was seen many times. V and J are TRBV6-2 or TRBV6-3 and TRBJ2-2; the D gene is possibly TRBD2 (5 bases). Trimming pared 5 bases from V and 4 bases from J, leaving 23 bases between. The CDR3 contains 18 residues. Germline CDR1 MNHEY, CDR2 SVGEGT. The CDR3, as DNA: TGTGCCAGCAGTCCCGAAACTAGTCCCTACTGGTCCACCGGGGAGCTGTTTTTT. Residues: CASSPETSPYWSTGELFF.